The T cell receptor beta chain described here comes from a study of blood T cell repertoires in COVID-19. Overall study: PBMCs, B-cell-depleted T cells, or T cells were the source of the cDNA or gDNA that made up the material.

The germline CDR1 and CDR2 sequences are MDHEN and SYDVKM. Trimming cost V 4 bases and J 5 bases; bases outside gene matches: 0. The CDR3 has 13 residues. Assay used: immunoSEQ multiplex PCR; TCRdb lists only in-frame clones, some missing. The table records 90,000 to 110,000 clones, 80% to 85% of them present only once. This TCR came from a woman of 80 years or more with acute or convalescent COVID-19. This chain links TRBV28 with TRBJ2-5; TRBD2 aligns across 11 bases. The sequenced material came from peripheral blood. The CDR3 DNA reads TGTGCCAGCAGTTCTAGCGGGAGGGAGACCCAGTACTTC. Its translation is CASSSSGRETQYF.